A selection of T cell receptor beta chains follows, all from one sample in a study of blood T cells in healthy people across ages. TCRdb re-called the 5' RACE reads with MiXCR, one entry per CDR3 protein. The table has roughly 700,000 distinct CDR3 sequences, approximately 49% seen once. The sequencing sample was made of blood. These receptors all come from a woman in her sixties in good health. CDR3s include the opening cysteine and the closing phenylalanine or tryptophan. D genes are given only for firm matches. Expanded clones get a size class; other rows say once, few or many, or leave the size out.

D	size	V	J	DNA	CDR3
TRBD1	-	TRBV28	TRBJ2-7	TGTGCCAGCAGTCTGGGACAGAGTCCCTACGAGCAGTACTTC	CASSLGQSPYEQYF
-	-	TRBV4-3	TRBJ2-3	TGCGCCAGCAGCCAAGATAGCTTTTATGTAACGCAGTATTTT	CASSQDSFYVTQYF
-	once	TRBV6-1	TRBJ1-2	TGTGCCAGCAGTGACGGACATAGCTACACCTTC	CASSDGHSYTF
-	-	TRBV5-1	TRBJ2-3	TGCGCCAGCAGCTTGAAGGGATTTGGAGATACGCAGTATTTT	CASSLKGFGDTQYF
TRBD2	-	TRBV5-1	TRBJ2-1	TGCGCCAGCAGCGGATCGGGGGCGGGAGGAAGTTACAATGAGCAGTTCTTC	CASSGSGAGGSYNEQFF
-	-	TRBV3-1	TRBJ2-7	TGTGCCAGCAGCCAAGGGTGGTTTGGTCGCGAGCAGTACTTC	CASSQGWFGREQYF
TRBD1	few	TRBV25-1	TRBJ1-2	TGTGCCAGCAGTTCAATCGACAGGGTTGATGGCTACACCTTC	CASSSIDRVDGYTF
-	-	TRBV12-5	TRBJ2-7	TGTGCTAGTGGTTTATCAGGGGCGGACGAGCAGTACTTC	CASGLSGADEQYF
TRBD2	-	TRBV20-1	TRBJ2-4	TGCAGTGCCGACTCGGGACTAGCGGAACTAGCCAAAAACATTCAGTACTTC	CSADSGLAELAKNIQYF
TRBD1	-	TRBV2	TRBJ2-4	TGTGCCAGCAGTCAAGGTGGACAGGGGGCGAGAAACATTCAGTACTTC	CASSQGGQGARNIQYF
-	few	TRBV7-2	TRBJ2-1	TGTGCCAGCAGCTTTGGTATAGGCTCCTACAATGAGCAGTTCTTC	CASSFGIGSYNEQFF
TRBD1	few	TRBV4-1	TRBJ2-7	TGCGCCAGCAGCCACCCGGGACAGGGACACGAGCAGTACTTC	CASSHPGQGHEQYF
-	few	TRBV6-2/TRBV6-3	TRBJ2-7	TGTGCCAGCAGGAAGGATGTCTACGAGCAGTACTTC	CASRKDVYEQYF
-	-	TRBV28	TRBJ2-7	TGTGCCAGCAGTCAGACTAGAAGGGAGCAGTACTTC	CASSQTRREQYF
-	-	TRBV20-1	TRBJ2-7	TGCAGTGCTCAACGAGCGGAACTCCTCTCCTACGAGCAGTACTTC	CSAQRAELLSYEQYF
-	many	TRBV20-1	TRBJ1-1	TGCAGTGCTAGCCCGAGCAGGAACACTGAAGCTTTCTTT	CSASPSRNTEAFF
-	-	TRBV2	TRBJ2-7	TGTGCCAGCAGCGCCCGCTTAGGTCCGCCCTACGAGCAGTACTTC	CASSARLGPPYEQYF
-	-	TRBV7-9	TRBJ2-5	TGTGCCAGCAGCTTCGGAGGAATTGGCAATGAGCAGTACTTC	CASSFGGIGNEQYF
TRBD1	many	TRBV18	TRBJ2-7	TGTGCCAGCTCACCGGGGACAGGGATTTCCTACGAGCAGTACTTC	CASSPGTGISYEQYF
-	-	TRBV27	TRBJ2-7	TGTGCCAGCAGTCGACTAGGAGGTTACGAGCAGTACTTC	CASSRLGGYEQYF
-	-	TRBV29-1	TRBJ2-3	TGCAGCGTTGGTGCATCGGAGGATAGGCAGTATTTT	CSVGASEDRQYF
-	-	TRBV9	TRBJ2-1	TGTGCCAGCAGCGTAGAACAAAGCTCCTACAATGAGCAGTTCTTC	CASSVEQSSYNEQFF